The clone carrying this T cell receptor (beta chain) was observed at least ten times. Its specificity is unknown. Researchers took RNA transcripts and amplified TCR beta CDR3 regions from them. Scientists carried out first-round RT-PCR using HTBI primers and then a second-round multiplex PCR. Each CDR3 protein is one row after TCRdb ran MiXCR on the multiplex PCR reads. The sample contains 900,000 to 1,200,000 distinct CDR3 sequences, roughly two fifths of which appear only once. The data belong to a study of Graves' ophthalmopathy and Graves' hyperthyroidism. Study results and limitations: Blood shared most expanded thyroid clonotypes above 0.001 frequency.

There are 16 residues in the CDR3. Deletions cut 5 bases from V and 3 bases from J, with 16 bases between. Per germline, CDR1 SNHLY and CDR2 FYNNEI. Eligible hyperthyroidism cases comprised new diagnoses of under 2 months' duration in individuals aged 18 to 65. Diagnosis relied on clinical symptoms, serum thyroxine, TRAb, thyroid ultrasound and orbital computed tomography. This sequence originates from an adult man with Graves' hyperthyroidism. The sequencing input was peripheral blood or thyroid tissue (not recorded which). V and J are TRBV2 and TRBJ2-2, with D perhaps TRBD1 or TRBD2 (6 bases each). The CDR3 protein is CASSPSGARYTGELFF. In DNA, the CDR3 is TGTGCCAGCAGTCCTTCGGGGGCGCGGTACACCGGGGAGCTGTTTTTT.